The next 31 T cell receptor beta chains were all read from a single sample in a study of long-term antiretroviral therapy in people with HIV (dated by TCRdb to 2021 to 2024). The immunoSEQ hsTCRB v3.0 assay was used at survey level resolution to sequence the TRB variable region. TCRdb re-hosts the immuneACCESS table, in-frame sequences only. Its copies lack some clones; in the studies checked, an unresolved V gene accounts for under half of them, and the cause for the rest is not known. The sample has 25,000 to 35,000 clones on record, roughly 93% of them singletons. The top ten clones comprise 2.7% of the sample. The sequenced sample was unsorted PBMCs, obtained just over 7.3 years after starting antiretroviral therapy. These receptors all come from a man aged 50-60 years with HIV.

The rearrangement uses TRBV7-2 and TRBJ1-6; 8 bases are a match to TRBD1. With V trimmed by 3 bases and J by 6 bases, 4 bases remained unmatched. Germline CDR1 and CDR2: SGHTA and FQGNSA. This CDR3 region has 15 residues. The DNA of the CDR3 is TGTGCCAGCAGCTTGGGACAGGTGACTAATTCACCCCTCCACTTT. The encoded protein is CASSLGQVTNSPLHF.

The chain recombines TRBV2 with TRBJ1-5; D may be TRBD1 (6 bases). Between the trimmed V and J ends, which lost 2 bases and 10 bases, there was a span of 15 bases. The CDR3 runs 14 residues. Per germline, CDR1 SNHLY and CDR2 FYNNEI. The CDR3 sequence is CASSEQTGREPQHF. In nucleotides, the CDR3 is TGTGCCAGCAGTGAACAGACAGGTAGGGAACCCCAGCATTTT.

The V call is TRBV11-2, the J call TRBJ2-7; D gene ambiguous. Deletions cut 2 bases from V and 4 bases from J, with 9 bases between. Germline V gives CDR1 SGHAT, CDR2 FQNNGV. The CDR3 spans 13 residues. CDR3 sequence: CASSLRADYEQYF. DNA of the CDR3: TGTGCCAGCAGCTTAAGAGCAGATTACGAGCAGTACTTC.

The chain has TRBV28 and TRBJ1-2; D is ambiguous. V shed 4 bases and J shed 1 base, with 10 bases lying between them. This CDR3 contains 14 residues. Germline V lookup: CDR1 MDHEN, CDR2 SYDVKM. The CDR3 DNA reads as TGTGCCAGCAGTTCCCCGCACGGTAACTATGGCTACACCTTC. Protein product: CASSSPHGNYGYTF.

This rearrangement joins TRBV27 to TRBJ2-5, with D perhaps matching TRBD1 (6 bases). TRBJ2-7 matches the DNA end more closely, so the J call is doubtful. Looked up from germline, CDR1 is MNHEY and CDR2 is SMNVEV (reference sequence). The CDR3 is 14 residues long. This CDR3 reads CASSGGISSYEQYF. In nucleotides, the CDR3 is TGTGCCAGCAGTGGGGGCATAAGCTCCTACGAGCAGTACTTC.

The chain links TRBV4-3 to TRBJ2-3; TRBD2 matches at 16 bases. The V gene's germline CDR1 is LGHNA and CDR2 YSLEER. There are 17 residues in the CDR3. With V trimmed by 4 bases and J by 4 bases, 5 bases remained unmatched. The CDR3 bases are TGCGCCAGCAGCCCGGGACTAGCGGGGGGGCGGGCAGATACGCAGTATTTT. Translation: CASSPGLAGGRADTQYF.

CDR3 in DNA: TGTGCCAGTAGTATTCGAACAGGGGTGTACAATGAGCAGTTCTTC. Its protein is CASSIRTGVYNEQFF. The V and J genes are TRBV19 and TRBJ2-1; 7 nucleotides align to TRBD1. V lost 3 bases to trimming and J lost 4 bases; unmatched junction nucleotides: 6. The CDR3 runs 15 residues. Per germline, CDR1 LNHDA and CDR2 SQIVND (reference sequence). Full variable domain (remainder filled in from reference TRBV19 and TRBJ2-1): DGGITQSPKYLFRKEGQNVTLSCEQNLNHDAMYWYRQDPGQGLRLIYYSQIVNDFQKGDIAEGYSVSREKKESFPLTVTSAQKNPTAFYLCASSIRTGVYNEQFFGPGTRLTVL.

The chain carries TRBV6-4 and TRBJ2-6, with D unclear. Trimming cost V 0 bases and J 0 bases, with 6 bases left between them. Germline CDR1 reads MRHNA; CDR2 reads SNTAGT. The CDR3 runs 16 residues. This chain's CDR3 is CASSDSAVSGANVLTF. The DNA for the CDR3 is TGTGCCAGCAGTGACTCGGCCGTCTCTGGGGCCAACGTCCTGACTTTC.

J is TRBJ1-6 and V is TRBV10-3; D might be TRBD1 (6 bases). Per the germline V gene, CDR1 is ENHRY and CDR2 is SYGVKD. Trimming removed 3 bases at V and 9 bases at J, with 12 bases between. The CDR3 is 14 residues long. The CDR3 reads CAISEQGMGSPLHF. The CDR3 nucleotides read TGTGCCATCAGTGAACAGGGAATGGGTTCACCCCTCCACTTT.

This chain joins TRBV7-3 and TRBJ2-3, with 12 bases aligning to TRBD2. J was trimmed by 1 base and V by 2 bases; bases with no gene match: 7. The germline gives CDR1 SGHTA, CDR2 FQGTGA. This CDR3 contains 18 residues. The CDR3 region has the DNA TGTGCCAGCAGCTTAGGTCTAGCGGGGGGGCTAGGCACAGATACGCAGTATTTT. Amino acid sequence: CASSLGLAGGLGTDTQYF.

V is TRBV7-6 and J is TRBJ2-3; TRBD2 agrees at 11 bases. The germline CDR1 and CDR2 sequences are SGHVS and FNYEAQ. Trimming took 5 bases from V and 5 from J; bases not matched to a gene: 6. The CDR3 spans 15 residues. CDR3 loop: CASSNSGGAVDTQYF. CDR3 in DNA: TGTGCCAGCAGCAATAGCGGGGGGGCCGTAGATACGCAGTATTTT.

This rearrangement joins TRBV7-2 to TRBJ2-1; D is unresolved. The CDR3 totals 13 residues. Trimming took 5 bases from V and 5 from J, leaving 10 bases between them. Germline CDR1 and CDR2: SGHTA and FQGNSA. The CDR3 coding sequence is TGTGCCAGCAGCGGTCCGAAGAACAATGAGCAGTTCTTC. It specifies CASSGPKNNEQFF. Filled out from reference TRBV7-2 and TRBJ2-1, the complete variable domain reads GAGVSQSPSNKVTEKGKDVELRCDPISGHTALYWYRQSLGQGLEFLIYFQGNSAPDKSGLPSDRFSAERTGGSVSTLTIQRTQQEDSAVYLCASSGPKNNEQFFGPGTRLTVL.

The rearrangement links TRBV30 to TRBJ1-4; TRBD1 aligns across 9 bases. V shed 3 bases and J 8 bases; nucleotides not matched to a gene: 7. CDR1 and CDR2 (germline): GTSNPN, SVGIG (reference sequence). The CDR3 has 14 residues. The CDR3: CAWRRDRAGEKLFF. The CDR3 DNA follows: TGTGCCTGGAGAAGGGACAGGGCCGGGGAAAAACTGTTTTTT.

This chain connects TRBV30 to TRBJ1-5, with 9 nucleotides matching TRBD1. Germline assignment: CDR1 GTSNPN and CDR2 SVGIG (reference sequence). The length of the CDR3 is 16 residues. With 1 base clipped from V and 3 bases from J, the junction kept 7 bases outside the gene matches. The CDR3 coding sequence is TGTGCCTGGAGTGAGACAGGGGGGTACAACAATCAGCCCCAGCATTTT. Its translation: CAWSETGGYNNQPQHF.

This chain uses TRBV7-6 with TRBJ1-3; D is unresolved. V gave up 8 bases and J gave up 5 bases, with 19 bases separating them. The CDR3 is 15 amino acids. The germline CDR1 and CDR2 sequences are SGHVS and FNYEAQ. CDR3: CASAAESQLRNTIYF. DNA for the CDR3: TGTGCCAGCGCCGCCGAGTCCCAGCTTCGAAACACCATATATTTT. The whole variable domain, remainder taken from reference TRBV7-6 and TRBJ1-3, is GAGVSQSPRYKVTKRGQDVALRCDPISGHVSLYWYRQALGQGPEFLTYFNYEAQQDKSGLPNDRFSAERPEGSISTLTIQRTEQRDSAMYRCASAAESQLRNTIYFGEGSWLTVV.

The rearrangement uses TRBV10-1 and TRBJ2-1; TRBD1 agrees at 9 bases. The V segment lost 8 bases and the J segment 7 bases; nucleotides outside the gene matches: 12. The CDR3 has 15 residues. Germline assignment: CDR1 WNHNN and CDR2 SYGVQD (reference sequence). CDR3 protein: CASGQGQGMENEQFF. As DNA, the CDR3 is TGCGCCAGCGGCCAGGGACAGGGTATGGAAAATGAGCAGTTCTTC.

The V gene is TRBV6-4, the J gene TRBJ2-3; D is unclear. The CDR3 covers 16 residues. The germline gives CDR1 MRHNA, CDR2 SNTAGT. V was cut by 0 bases and J by 0 bases, with 10 bases left in between. This CDR3 is CASSDSGSSSTDTQYF. CDR3 in DNA: TGTGCCAGCAGTGACTCGGGCAGCTCTAGCACAGATACGCAGTATTTT.

This clone appeared once. This chain uses TRBV2 with TRBJ2-5; no clear D gene. V gave up 4 bases and J gave up 1 base, with 13 bases separating them. This CDR3 region has 15 residues. Per germline, CDR1 SNHLY and CDR2 FYNNEI. The CDR3 loop reads CASSVPWAVQETQYF. The CDR3, as DNA: TGTGCCAGCAGTGTCCCTTGGGCAGTCCAAGAGACCCAGTACTTC.

The chain has TRBV5-4 and TRBJ2-7; the D call may be TRBD1 or TRBD2 (6 bases each). V was clipped by 0 bases and J by 3 bases, with 13 bases between them. Germline CDR1 reads SGHNT; CDR2 reads YYREEE (reference sequence). The CDR3 is 15 residues long. The CDR3 sequence: CASSLEGGRLYEQYF. The CDR3 nucleotides are TGTGCCAGCAGCTTGGAAGGGGGGCGCCTCTACGAGCAGTACTTC. The full variable domain, with the rest looked up from reference TRBV5-4 and TRBJ2-7, is ETGVTQSPTHLIKTRGQQVTLRCSSQSGHNTVSWYQQALGQGPQFIFQYYREEENGRGNFPPRFSGLQFPNYSSELNVNALELDDSALYLCASSLEGGRLYEQYFGPGTRLTVT.

V gene TRBV5-6 combines with J gene TRBJ2-1; D may correspond to TRBD1 or TRBD2 (5 bases each). The CDR3 has 13 amino acids. Germline V lookup: CDR1 SGHDT, CDR2 YYEEEE. V lost 4 bases and J lost 8, with 13 bases in between. The CDR3: CASSLLGAHEQFF. The CDR3 DNA reads as TGTGCCAGCAGCCTGCTCGGGGCCCATGAGCAGTTCTTC. The variable domain in full, completed from reference TRBV5-6 and TRBJ2-1, reads DAGVTQSPTHLIKTRGQQVTLRCSPKSGHDTVSWYQQALGQGPQFIFQYYEEEERQRGNFPDRFSGHQFPNYSSELNVNALLLGDSALYLCASSLLGAHEQFFGPGTRLTVL.

The table lists this clone with a count of one. The gene calls are TRBV28 and TRBJ1-6, with a tentative D call TRBD1 (6 bases). Trimming cost V 4 bases and J 7 bases, with 17 bases left between them. Per germline, CDR1 MDHEN and CDR2 SYDVKM. The CDR3 extends over 16 amino acids. The CDR3: CASSSQRQARNSPLHF. The CDR3 coding sequence is TGTGCCAGCAGTTCCCAAAGACAGGCCCGAAATTCACCCCTCCACTTT.

The chain carries TRBV7-9 and TRBJ1-5; a weak D match, TRBD1 (6 bases). This CDR3 comprises 17 residues. Germline CDR1 and CDR2: SEHNR and FQNEAQ (reference sequence). V dropped 1 base and J dropped 0 bases, with 13 bases sitting between them. The CDR3 coding sequence is TGTGCCAGCAGCTTAGAGAGGGGGGAATATAGCAATCAGCCCCAGCATTTT. Its translation is CASSLERGEYSNQPQHF.

The chain carries TRBV10-3 and TRBJ1-4, with a weak D call TRBD1 (5 bases). The germline gives CDR1 ENHRY, CDR2 SYGVKD. This CDR3 has 14 amino acids. Trimming took 6 bases from V and 8 from J, leaving 16 bases between them. Here the CDR3 DNA reads TGTGCCATCAGGGGGGAGGAGACGAGCGAAAAACTGTTTTTT. Residues: CAIRGEETSEKLFF.

V usage is TRBV2 and J usage is TRBJ1-5, with no clear D. Germline V gives CDR1 SNHLY, CDR2 FYNNEI. Trimming pared 3 bases from V and 4 bases from J, leaving 13 bases between. CDR3 size: 15 residues. The CDR3 sequence is CASSDFSEKNQPQHF. CDR3 bases: TGTGCCAGCAGTGATTTCTCAGAAAAAAATCAGCCCCAGCATTTT.

This chain links TRBV25-1 with TRBJ2-4; D unresolved. The CDR3 runs to 16 residues. V shed 1 base and J shed 0 bases, with 10 bases lying between them. Germline CDR1 reads MGHDK; CDR2 reads SYGVNS. CDR3 region: CASSESRALAKNIQYF. For the CDR3, the DNA is TGTGCCAGCAGTGAATCTCGGGCCCTAGCCAAAAACATTCAGTACTTC.

V usage is TRBV19 and J usage is TRBJ2-3; 8 bases fit TRBD2. V lost 5 bases to trimming and J lost 0 bases; unmatched junction nucleotides: 13. Germline V gives CDR1 LNHDA, CDR2 SQIVND (reference sequence). The CDR3 is made up of 18 amino acids. The DNA of the CDR3 is TGTGCCAGTAGTCCCCGGAGTATTAGCGGGACTAGCACAGATACGCAGTATTTT. Protein: CASSPRSISGTSTDTQYF.

The chain uses TRBV7-3 and TRBJ2-3; a weak D match, TRBD2 (6 bases). V dropped 3 bases and J dropped 0 bases, with 10 bases sitting between them. The CDR3 is 15 residues long. Germline CDR1 and CDR2: SGHTA and FQGTGA. The CDR3 DNA sequence: TGTGCCAGCAGCTTCTCGGGGAGGAGCACAGATACGCAGTATTTT. It translates to CASSFSGRSTDTQYF.

V usage is TRBV27 and J usage is TRBJ2-7, with 9 nucleotides matching TRBD1. Germline CDR1 reads MNHEY; CDR2 reads SMNVEV (reference sequence). The CDR3 length is 14 residues. V was pared by 6 bases and J by 0 bases, with 3 bases of the junction left unmatched. The CDR3 DNA sequence: TGTGCCAGCAGAACGGACAGGGGCTCCTACGAGCAGTACTTC. Encoded protein: CASRTDRGSYEQYF.

The chain employs TRBV4-1 and TRBJ2-3; TRBD1 or TRBD2 may be the D gene (5 bases each). Germline lookup yields CDR1 MGHRA and CDR2 YSYEKL. This CDR3 is built from 15 residues. Trimming stripped 4 bases from V and 1 base from J, with 12 bases between. CDR3 nucleotides: TGCGCCAGCAGCCTTACCCCGGGACGCACAGATACGCAGTATTTT. As protein: CASSLTPGRTDTQYF.

This rearrangement joins TRBV28 to TRBJ2-7; 11 nucleotides align to TRBD1. Germline CDR1 and CDR2: MDHEN and SYDVKM. V was pared by 6 bases and J by 3 bases, with 7 bases of the junction left unmatched. The CDR3 runs to 15 residues. The CDR3 bases are TGTGCCAGCAGACAGCTAGGGACAGGGGGCTACGAGCAGTACTTC. Amino acids: CASRQLGTGGYEQYF.

The genes are TRBV6-5 and TRBJ2-7, with TRBD2 matching over 7 bases. Germline-derived CDR1 and CDR2 are MNHEY and SVGAGI. The length of the CDR3 is 13 residues. Germline trimming cut 6 bases from V and 7 bases from J; bases unmatched to any gene: 9. As DNA, the CDR3 is TGTGCCAGCAGCTCCGGGACTAAAGGGGAGCAGTACTTC. Translating gives CASSSGTKGEQYF.